Each of the 2 T cell receptor beta chains below was sequenced from the same sample in a study of T cell repertoires and HLA-DP antigens. This table comes from immunoSEQ multiplex PCR, and its TCRdb copy is limited to in-frame clones, with some not included. This sample yields about 110,000 clones, of which nearly 95% are seen a single time; under 0.35% belongs to the top ten. Their specific antigens are unknown. Source material: CD4+ T cells from PBMCs. Receptor source: a woman between 18 and 30 years old in good health and CMV-seronegative.

The chain links TRBV7-9 to TRBJ1-6, with TRBD1 identical over 7 bases. V shed 5 bases, J shed 6 bases, and the junction held 10 bases outside the gene matches. Germline V CDR1 and CDR2: SEHNR, FQNEAQ (reference sequence). This CDR3 region has 16 residues. CDR3 DNA sequence: TGTGCCAGCAGCACCATGACAGGGAGTAGTAATTCACCCCTCCACTTT. Protein: CASSTMTGSSNSPLHF.

The chain is built from TRBV4-1 and TRBJ1-2, with 8 bases identical to TRBD1. There are 15 residues in the CDR3. The V and J ends lost 4 bases and 3 bases, in that order; junction bases with no gene match: 7. Germline assignment: CDR1 MGHRA and CDR2 YSYEKL. The CDR3 DNA reads TGCGCCAGCAGCCGAGTCGAGACAGGGGACTATGGCTACACCTTC. Protein: CASSRVETGDYGYTF.